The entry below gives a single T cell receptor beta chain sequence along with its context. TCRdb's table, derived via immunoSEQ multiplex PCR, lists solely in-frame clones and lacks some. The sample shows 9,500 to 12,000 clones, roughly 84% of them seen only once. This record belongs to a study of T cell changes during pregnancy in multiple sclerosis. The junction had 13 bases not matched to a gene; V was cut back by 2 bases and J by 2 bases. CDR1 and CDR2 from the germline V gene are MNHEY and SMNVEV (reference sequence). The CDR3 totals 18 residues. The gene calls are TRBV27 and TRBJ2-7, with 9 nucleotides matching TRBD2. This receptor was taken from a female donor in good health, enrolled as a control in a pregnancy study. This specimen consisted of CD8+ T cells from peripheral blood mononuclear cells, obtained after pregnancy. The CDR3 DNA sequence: TGTGCCAGCAGTTTAATCTCTAGCGGGACCCGGCCCCCCTACGAGCAGTACTTC. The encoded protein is CASSLISSGTRPPYEQYF.